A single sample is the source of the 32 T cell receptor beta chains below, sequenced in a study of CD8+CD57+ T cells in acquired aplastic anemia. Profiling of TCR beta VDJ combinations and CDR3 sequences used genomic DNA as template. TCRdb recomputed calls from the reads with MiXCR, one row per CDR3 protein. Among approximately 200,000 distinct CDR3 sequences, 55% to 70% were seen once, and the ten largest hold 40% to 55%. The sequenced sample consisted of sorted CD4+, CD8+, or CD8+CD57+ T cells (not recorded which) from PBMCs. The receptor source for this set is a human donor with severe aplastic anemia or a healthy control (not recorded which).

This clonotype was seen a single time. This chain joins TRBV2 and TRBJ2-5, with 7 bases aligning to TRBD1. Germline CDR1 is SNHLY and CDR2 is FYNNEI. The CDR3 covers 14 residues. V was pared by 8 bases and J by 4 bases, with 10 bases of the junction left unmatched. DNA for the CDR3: TGTGCCAGCCTACAGGGGAGAGGGGCAGAGACCCAGTACTTC. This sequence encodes CASLQGRGAETQYF.

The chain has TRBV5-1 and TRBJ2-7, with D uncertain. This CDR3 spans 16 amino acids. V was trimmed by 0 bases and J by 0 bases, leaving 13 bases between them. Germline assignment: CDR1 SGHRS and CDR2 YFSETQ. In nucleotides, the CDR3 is TGCGCCAGCAGCTTGGACGTGGCTACCTTCTCCTACGAGCAGTACTTC. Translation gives CASSLDVATFSYEQYF.

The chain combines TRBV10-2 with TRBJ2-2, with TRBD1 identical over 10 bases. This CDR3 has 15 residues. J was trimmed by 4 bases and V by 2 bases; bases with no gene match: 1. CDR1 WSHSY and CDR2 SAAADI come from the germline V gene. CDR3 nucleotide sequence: TGCGCCAGCAGTGAGGGGACAGGGGTCACCGGGGAGCTGTTTTTT. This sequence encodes CASSEGTGVTGELFF.

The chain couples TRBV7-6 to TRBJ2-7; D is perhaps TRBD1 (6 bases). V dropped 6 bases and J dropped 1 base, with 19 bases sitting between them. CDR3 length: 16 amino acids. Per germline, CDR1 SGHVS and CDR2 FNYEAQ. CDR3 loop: CASRLDRQWGSYEQYF. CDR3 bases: TGTGCCAGCAGGTTGGACAGACAATGGGGGTCCTACGAGCAGTACTTC.

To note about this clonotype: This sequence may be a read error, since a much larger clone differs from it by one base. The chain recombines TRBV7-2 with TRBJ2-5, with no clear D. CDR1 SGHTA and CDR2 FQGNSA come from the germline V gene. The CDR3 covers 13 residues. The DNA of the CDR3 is TGTGCCAGCAGTTTCCTTGTAGAAGAGACCCAGTGCTTC. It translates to CASSFLVEETQCF.

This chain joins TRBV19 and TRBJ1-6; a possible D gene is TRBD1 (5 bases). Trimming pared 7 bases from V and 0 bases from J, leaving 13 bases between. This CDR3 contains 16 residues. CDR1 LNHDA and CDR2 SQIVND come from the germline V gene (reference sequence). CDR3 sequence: CASTPGGFSYNSPLHF. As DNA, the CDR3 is TGTGCCAGTACCCCGGGGGGGTTCTCCTATAATTCACCCCTCCACTTT.

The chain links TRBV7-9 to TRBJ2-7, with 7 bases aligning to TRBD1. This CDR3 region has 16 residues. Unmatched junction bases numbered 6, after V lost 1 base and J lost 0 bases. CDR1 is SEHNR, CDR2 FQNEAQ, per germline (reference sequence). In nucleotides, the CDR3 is TGTGCCAGCAGCTTAGTGGGACAGTCGTACTCCTACGAGCAGTACTTC. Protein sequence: CASSLVGQSYSYEQYF.

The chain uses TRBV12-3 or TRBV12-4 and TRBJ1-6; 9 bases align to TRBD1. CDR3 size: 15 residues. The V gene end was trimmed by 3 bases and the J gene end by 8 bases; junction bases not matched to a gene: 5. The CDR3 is CASSLSGQGDSPLHF. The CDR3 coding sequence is TGTGCCAGCAGTTTGTCGGGACAGGGTGATTCACCCCTCCACTTT.

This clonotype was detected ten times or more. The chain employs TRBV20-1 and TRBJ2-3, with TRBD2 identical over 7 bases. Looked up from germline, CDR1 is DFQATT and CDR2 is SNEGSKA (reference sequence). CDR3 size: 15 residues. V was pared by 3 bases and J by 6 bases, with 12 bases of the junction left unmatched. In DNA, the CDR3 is TGCAGTGCTAGTGTACTTCGACTAGCTTCGGATACGCAGTATTTT. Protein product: CSASVLRLASDTQYF.

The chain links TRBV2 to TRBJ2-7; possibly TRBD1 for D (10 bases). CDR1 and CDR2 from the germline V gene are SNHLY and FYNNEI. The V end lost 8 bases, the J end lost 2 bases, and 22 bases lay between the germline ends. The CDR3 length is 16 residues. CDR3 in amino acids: CASGTGEAGGPYEQYF. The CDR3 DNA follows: TGTGCCAGCGGGACAGGGGAAGCGGGAGGCCCCTACGAGCAGTACTTC.

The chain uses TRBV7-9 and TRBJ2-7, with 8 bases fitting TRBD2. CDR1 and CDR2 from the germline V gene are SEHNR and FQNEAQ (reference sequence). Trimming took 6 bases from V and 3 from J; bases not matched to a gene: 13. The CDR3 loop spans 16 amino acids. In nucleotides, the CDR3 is TGTGCCAGCAGTAACTTCGAGCGGGGGACGATCTACGAGCAGTACTTC. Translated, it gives CASSNFERGTIYEQYF.

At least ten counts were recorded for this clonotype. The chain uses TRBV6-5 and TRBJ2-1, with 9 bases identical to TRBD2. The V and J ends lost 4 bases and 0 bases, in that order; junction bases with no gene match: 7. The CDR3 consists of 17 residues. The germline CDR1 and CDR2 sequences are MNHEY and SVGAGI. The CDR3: CASSLGLALPSYNEQFF. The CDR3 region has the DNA TGTGCCAGCAGTTTGGGACTAGCCCTGCCCTCCTACAATGAGCAGTTCTTC.

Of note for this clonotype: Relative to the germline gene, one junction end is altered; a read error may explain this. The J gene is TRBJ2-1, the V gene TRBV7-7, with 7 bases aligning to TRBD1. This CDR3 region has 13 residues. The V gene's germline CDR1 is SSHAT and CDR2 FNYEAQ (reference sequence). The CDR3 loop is CASSSETGSEQFF. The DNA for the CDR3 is TGTGCTAGCAGCTCCGAGACAGGGTCTGAGCAGTTCTTC.

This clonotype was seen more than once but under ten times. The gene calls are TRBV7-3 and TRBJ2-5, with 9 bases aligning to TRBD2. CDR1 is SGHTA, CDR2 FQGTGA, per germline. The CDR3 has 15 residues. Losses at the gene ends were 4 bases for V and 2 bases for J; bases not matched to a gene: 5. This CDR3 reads CASSSGLADQETQYF. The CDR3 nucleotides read TGTGCCAGCAGCTCGGGACTAGCCGATCAAGAGACCCAGTACTTC.

The CDR3 sequence: CSVPRGSNEQFF. The CDR3 bases are TGCAGCGTTCCCCGGGGGAGCAATGAGCAGTTCTTC. The genes are TRBV29-1 and TRBJ2-1; tentatively, D is TRBD2 (6 bases). The CDR3 is 12 amino acids. CDR1 is SQVTM, CDR2 ANQGSEA, per germline. V lost 5 bases and J lost 6, with 11 bases in between.

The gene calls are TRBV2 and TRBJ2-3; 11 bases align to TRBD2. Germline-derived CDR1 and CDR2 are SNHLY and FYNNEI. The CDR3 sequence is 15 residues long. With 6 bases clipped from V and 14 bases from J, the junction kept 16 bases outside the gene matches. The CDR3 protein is CASSPSGTSGRFAYF. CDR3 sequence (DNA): TGTGCCAGCAGCCCATCCGGGACTAGCGGAAGGTTTGCGTATTTT.

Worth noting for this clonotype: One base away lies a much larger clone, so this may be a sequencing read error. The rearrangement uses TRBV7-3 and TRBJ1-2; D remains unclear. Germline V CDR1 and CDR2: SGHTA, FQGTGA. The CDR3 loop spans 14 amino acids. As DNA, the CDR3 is TGTGCCAGCAGTTTCCCGGGGATTAACTGTGGCTACACCTTC. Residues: CASSFPGINCGYTF.

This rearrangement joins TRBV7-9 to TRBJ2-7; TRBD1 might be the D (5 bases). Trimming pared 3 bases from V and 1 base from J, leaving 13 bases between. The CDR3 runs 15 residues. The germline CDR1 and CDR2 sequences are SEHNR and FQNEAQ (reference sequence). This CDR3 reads CASSFPSTGSYEQYF. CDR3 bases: TGTGCCAGCAGCTTCCCCAGTACAGGTTCCTACGAGCAGTACTTC.

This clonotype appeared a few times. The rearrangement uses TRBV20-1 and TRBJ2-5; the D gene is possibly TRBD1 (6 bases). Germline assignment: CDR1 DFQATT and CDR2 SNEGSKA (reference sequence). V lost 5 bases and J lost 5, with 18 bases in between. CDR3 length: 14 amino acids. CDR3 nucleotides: TGCAGTGCTGGCCTAGCAGGGGCCGTTGAGACCCAGTACTTC. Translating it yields CSAGLAGAVETQYF.

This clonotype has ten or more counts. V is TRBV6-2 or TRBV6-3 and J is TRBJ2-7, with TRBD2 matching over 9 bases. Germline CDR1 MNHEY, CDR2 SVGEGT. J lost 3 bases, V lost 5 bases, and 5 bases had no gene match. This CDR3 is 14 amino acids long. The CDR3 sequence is CASSLLAGYYEQYF. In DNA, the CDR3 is TGTGCCAGCAGTCTACTAGCGGGTTACTACGAGCAGTACTTC.

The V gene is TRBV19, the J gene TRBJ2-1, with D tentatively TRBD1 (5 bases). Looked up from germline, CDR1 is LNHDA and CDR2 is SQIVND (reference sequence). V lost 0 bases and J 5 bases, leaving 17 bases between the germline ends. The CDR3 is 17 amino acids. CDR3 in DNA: TGTGCCAGTAGTATAGATCATAACCCCAGGGCGCACAATGAGCAGTTCTTC. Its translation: CASSIDHNPRAHNEQFF.

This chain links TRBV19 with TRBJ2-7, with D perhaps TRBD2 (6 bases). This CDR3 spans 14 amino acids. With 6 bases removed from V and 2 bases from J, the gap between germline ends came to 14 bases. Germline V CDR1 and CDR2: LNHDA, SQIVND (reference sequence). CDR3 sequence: CASRGGKDPYEQYF. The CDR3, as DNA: TGTGCCAGTAGGGGCGGGAAAGACCCCTACGAGCAGTACTTC.

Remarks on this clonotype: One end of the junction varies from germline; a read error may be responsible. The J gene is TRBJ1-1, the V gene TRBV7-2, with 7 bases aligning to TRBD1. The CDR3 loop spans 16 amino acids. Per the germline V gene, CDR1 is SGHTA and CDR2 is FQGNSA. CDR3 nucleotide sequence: TGTGCCGGCAGCCGCCGGGACAGCGGAATGAACACTGAAGCTTTCTTT. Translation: CAGSRRDSGMNTEAFF. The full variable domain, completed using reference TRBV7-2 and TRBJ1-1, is GAGVSQSPSNKVTEKGKDVELRCDPISGHTALYWYRQSLGQGLEFLIYFQGNSAPDKSGLPSDRFSAERTGGSVSTLTIQRTQQEDSAVYLCAGSRRDSGMNTEAFFGQGTRLTVV.

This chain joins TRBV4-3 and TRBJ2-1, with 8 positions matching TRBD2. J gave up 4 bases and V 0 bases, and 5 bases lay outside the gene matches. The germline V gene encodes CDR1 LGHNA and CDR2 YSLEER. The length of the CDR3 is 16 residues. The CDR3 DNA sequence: TGCGCCAGCAGCCAAGAAGTAGCGGGGAATTACAATGAGCAGTTCTTC. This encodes CASSQEVAGNYNEQFF.

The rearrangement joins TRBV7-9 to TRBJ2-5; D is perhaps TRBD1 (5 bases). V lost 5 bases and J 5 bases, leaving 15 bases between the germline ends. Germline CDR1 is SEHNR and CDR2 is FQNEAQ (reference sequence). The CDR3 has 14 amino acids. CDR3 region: CASSEKGRRETQYF. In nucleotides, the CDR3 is TGTGCCAGCAGCGAAAAGGGGCGGCGGGAGACCCAGTACTTC.

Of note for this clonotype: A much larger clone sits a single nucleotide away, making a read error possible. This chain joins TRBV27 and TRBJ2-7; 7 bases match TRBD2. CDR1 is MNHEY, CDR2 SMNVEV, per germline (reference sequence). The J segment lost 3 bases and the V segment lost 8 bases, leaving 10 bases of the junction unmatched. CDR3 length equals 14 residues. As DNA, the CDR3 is TGTGCCAGCGTTGGGGGGGGAAGGTTCTACGAGCAGTACTTC. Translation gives CASVGGGRFYEQYF.

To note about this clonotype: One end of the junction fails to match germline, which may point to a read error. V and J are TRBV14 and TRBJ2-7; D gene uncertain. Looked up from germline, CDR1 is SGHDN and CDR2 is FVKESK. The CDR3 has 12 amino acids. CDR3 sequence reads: CASSQVGDEHYF. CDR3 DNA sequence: TGTGCCAGCAGCCAAGTAGGAGACGAGCATTACTTC. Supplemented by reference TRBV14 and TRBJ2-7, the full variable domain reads EAGVTQFPSHSVIEKGQTVTLRCDPISGHDNLYWYRRVMGKEIKFLLHFVKESKQDESGMPNNRFLAERTGGTYSTLKVQPAELEDSGVYFCASSQVGDEHYFGPGTRLTVT.

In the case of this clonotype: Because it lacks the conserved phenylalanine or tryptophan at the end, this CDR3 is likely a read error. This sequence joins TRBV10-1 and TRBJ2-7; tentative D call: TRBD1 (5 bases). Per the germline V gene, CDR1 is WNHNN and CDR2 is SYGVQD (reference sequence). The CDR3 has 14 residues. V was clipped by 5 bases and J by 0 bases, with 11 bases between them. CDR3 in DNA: TGCGCCAGCAGTTCCCTCAGGGACTCCTACGAGCAGTACTCC. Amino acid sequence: CASSSLRDSYEQYS.

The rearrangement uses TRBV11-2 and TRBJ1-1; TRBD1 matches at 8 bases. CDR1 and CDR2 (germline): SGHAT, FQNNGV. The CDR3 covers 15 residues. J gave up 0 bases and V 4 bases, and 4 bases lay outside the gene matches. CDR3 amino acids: CASSYRTGMNTEAFF. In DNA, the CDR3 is TGTGCCAGCAGCTACCGGACAGGGATGAACACTGAAGCTTTCTTT.

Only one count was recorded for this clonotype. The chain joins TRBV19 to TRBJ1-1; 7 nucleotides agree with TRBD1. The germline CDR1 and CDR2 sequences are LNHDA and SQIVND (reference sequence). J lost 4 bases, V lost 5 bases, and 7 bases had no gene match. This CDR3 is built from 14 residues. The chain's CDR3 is CASSVTGRGTEAFF. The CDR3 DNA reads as TGTGCCAGTAGTGTGACAGGGCGGGGCACTGAAGCTTTCTTT.

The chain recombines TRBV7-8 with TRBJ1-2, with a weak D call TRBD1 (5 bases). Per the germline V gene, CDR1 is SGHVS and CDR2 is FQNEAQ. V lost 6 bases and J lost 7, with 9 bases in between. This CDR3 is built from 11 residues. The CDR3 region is CASRLQAGYTF. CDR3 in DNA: TGTGCCAGCAGACTACAGGCTGGCTACACCTTC.

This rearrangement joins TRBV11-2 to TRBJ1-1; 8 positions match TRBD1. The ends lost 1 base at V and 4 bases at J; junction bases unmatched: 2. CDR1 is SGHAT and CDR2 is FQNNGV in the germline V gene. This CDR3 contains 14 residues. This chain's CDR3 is CASSLGQGRTEAFF. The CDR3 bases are TGTGCCAGCAGCTTAGGACAGGGGCGCACTGAAGCTTTCTTT. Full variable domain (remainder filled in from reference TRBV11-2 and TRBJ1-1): EAGVAQSPRYKIIEKRQSVAFWCNPISGHATLYWYQQILGQGPKLLIQFQNNGVVDDSQLPKDRFSAERLKGVDSTLKIQPAKLEDSAVYLCASSLGQGRTEAFFGQGTRLTVV.